This TCR beta chain appears in the sequencing data of a study of shared clonotypes between healthy human individuals. Study-wide findings and caveats: Rarefaction curves obtained for sorted subsets showed sequencing incomplete despite large depth.

In the case of this clone: Its target is not known.

As processed by the authors: ImmunoSEQ gave junction-only sequences without quality scores, so filtering differed. TCRdb keeps only in-frame clones here, not all; method: immunoSEQ multiplex PCR. The DNA was the basis for D and trimming; V, J and clone size are from that table. The repertoire includes approximately 2,300,000 clones, 85% to 95% of them detected once, and approximately 0.4% sits in the top ten. With 3 bases removed from V and 2 bases from J, the gap between germline ends came to 7 bases. The germline V gene encodes CDR1 MNHEY and CDR2 SVGAGI. CDR3 length equals 13 residues. Sequenced: naive CD4+ T cells from PBMCs. Subset described: CD45RA+ positively selected. The clonotype was recovered from a man younger than 35 in good health. Some clones in this sample may be carry-over from other donors' samples. The chain links TRBV6-5 to TRBJ1-2; D is unclear. In DNA, the CDR3 is TGTGCCAGCAGTTATAACAGAAACTATGGCTACACCTTC. It is translated as CASSYNRNYGYTF.